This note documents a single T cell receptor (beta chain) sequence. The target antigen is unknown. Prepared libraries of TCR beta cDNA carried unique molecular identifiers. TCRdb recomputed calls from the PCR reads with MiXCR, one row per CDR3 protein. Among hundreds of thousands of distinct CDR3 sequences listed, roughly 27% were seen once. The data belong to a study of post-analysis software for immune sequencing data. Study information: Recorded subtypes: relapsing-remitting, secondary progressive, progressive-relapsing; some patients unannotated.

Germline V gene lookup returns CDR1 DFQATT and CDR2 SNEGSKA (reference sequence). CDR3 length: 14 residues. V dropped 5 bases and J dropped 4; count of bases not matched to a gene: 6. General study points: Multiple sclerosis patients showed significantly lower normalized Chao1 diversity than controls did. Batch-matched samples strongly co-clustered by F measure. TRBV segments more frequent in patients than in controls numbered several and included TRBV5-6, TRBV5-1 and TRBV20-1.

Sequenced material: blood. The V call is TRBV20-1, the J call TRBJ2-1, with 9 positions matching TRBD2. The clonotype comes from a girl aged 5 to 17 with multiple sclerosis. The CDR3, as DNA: TGCAGTGCTGAGATGACTAGCGGTTACAATGAGCAGTTCTTC. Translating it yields CSAEMTSGYNEQFF.